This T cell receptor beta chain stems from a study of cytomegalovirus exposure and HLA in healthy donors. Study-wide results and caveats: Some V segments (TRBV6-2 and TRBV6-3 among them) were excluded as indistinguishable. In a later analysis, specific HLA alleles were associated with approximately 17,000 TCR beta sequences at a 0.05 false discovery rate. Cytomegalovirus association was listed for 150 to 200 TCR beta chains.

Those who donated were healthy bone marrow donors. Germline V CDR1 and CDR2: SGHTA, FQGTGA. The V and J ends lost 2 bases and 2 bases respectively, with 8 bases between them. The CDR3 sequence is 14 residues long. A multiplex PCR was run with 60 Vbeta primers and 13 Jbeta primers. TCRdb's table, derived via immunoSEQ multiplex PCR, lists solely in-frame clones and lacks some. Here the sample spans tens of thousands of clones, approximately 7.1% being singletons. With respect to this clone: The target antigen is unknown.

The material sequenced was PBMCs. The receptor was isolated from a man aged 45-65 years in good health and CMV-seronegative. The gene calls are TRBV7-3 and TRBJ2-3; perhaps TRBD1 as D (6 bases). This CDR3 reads CASSLDRNTDTQYF. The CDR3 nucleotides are TGTGCCAGCAGCTTAGACAGGAACACAGATACGCAGTATTTT.